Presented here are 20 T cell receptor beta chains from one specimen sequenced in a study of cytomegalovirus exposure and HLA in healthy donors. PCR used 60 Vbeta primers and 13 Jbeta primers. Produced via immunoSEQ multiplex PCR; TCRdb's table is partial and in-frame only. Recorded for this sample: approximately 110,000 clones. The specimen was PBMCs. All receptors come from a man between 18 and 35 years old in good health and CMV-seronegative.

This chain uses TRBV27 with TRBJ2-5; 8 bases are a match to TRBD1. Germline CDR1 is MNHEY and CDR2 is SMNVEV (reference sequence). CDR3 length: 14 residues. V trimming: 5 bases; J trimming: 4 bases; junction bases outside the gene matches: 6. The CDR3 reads CASSERTGRETQYF. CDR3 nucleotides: TGTGCCAGCAGTGAGCGGACAGGGCGAGAGACCCAGTACTTC.

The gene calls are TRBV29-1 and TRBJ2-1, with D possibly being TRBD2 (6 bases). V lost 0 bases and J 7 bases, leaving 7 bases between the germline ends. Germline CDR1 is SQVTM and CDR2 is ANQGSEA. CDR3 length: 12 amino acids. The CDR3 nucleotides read TGCAGCGTTGAAGAGGCGGGGAATGAGCAGTTCTTC. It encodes CSVEEAGNEQFF.

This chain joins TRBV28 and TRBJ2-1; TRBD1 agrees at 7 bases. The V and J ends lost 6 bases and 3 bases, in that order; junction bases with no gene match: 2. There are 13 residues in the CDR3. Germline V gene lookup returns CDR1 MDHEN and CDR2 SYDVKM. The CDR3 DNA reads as TGTGCCAGCAGCGGGACAGTCTACAATGAGCAGTTCTTC. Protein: CASSGTVYNEQFF.

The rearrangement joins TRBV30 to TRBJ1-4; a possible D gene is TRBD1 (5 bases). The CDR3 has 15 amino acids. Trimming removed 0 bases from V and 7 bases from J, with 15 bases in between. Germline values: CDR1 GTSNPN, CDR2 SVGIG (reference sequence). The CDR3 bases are TGTGCCTGGAGTGTAATGGGGGGATCGGGTGAAAAACTGTTTTTT. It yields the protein CAWSVMGGSGEKLFF.

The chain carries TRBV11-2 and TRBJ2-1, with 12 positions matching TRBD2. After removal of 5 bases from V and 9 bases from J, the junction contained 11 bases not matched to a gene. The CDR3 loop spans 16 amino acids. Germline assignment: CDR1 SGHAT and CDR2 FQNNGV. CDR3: CASSRTRTSGTSEQFF. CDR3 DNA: TGTGCCAGCAGCCGCACGCGGACTAGCGGGACTTCTGAGCAGTTCTTC.

The CDR3 region is CASSLGHEQYF. The DNA of the CDR3 is TGCGCCAGCAGCTTGGGGCACGAGCAGTACTTC. This chain connects TRBV5-1 to TRBJ2-7; no definite D call. V dropped 0 bases and J dropped 5 bases, with 3 bases sitting between them. The CDR3 has 11 amino acids. CDR1 and CDR2 (germline): SGHRS, YFSETQ.

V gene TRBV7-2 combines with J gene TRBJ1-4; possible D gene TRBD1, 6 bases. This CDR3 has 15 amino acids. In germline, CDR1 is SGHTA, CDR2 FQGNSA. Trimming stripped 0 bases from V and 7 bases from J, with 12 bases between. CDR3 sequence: CASSLAPGDGEKLFF. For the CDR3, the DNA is TGTGCCAGCAGCTTAGCACCAGGGGACGGTGAAAAACTGTTTTTT.

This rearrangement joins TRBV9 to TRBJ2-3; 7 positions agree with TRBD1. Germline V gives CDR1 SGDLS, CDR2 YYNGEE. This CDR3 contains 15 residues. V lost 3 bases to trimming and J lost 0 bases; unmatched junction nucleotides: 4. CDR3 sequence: CASSAIRGSTDTQYF. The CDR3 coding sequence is TGTGCCAGCAGCGCGATCAGGGGGAGCACAGATACGCAGTATTTT.

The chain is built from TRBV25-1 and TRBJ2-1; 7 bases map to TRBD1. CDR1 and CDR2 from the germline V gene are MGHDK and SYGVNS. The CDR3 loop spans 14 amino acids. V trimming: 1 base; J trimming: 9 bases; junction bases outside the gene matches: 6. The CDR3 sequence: CASSEFEGAGEQFF. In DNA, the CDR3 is TGTGCCAGCAGTGAATTTGAGGGGGCCGGTGAGCAGTTCTTC.

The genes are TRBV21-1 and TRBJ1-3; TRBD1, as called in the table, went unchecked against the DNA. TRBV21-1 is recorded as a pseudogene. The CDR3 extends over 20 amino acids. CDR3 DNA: TGTGCCAGCAGCAAAGGAATTAAAACGCAACAGGGATACTCTGGAAACACCATATATTTT. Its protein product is CASSKGIKTQQGYSGNTIYF.

CDR3 sequence: CASSLAGLAYEQYF. CDR3 DNA sequence: TGTGCCAGCAGCCTCGCGGGGTTGGCGTACGAGCAGTACTTC. V is TRBV5-6 and J is TRBJ2-7; tentative D call: TRBD2 (6 bases). The germline V and J ends were trimmed by 4 bases and 4 bases, with 15 bases remaining between them. The CDR3 sequence is 14 residues long. CDR1 and CDR2 (germline): SGHDT, YYEEEE.

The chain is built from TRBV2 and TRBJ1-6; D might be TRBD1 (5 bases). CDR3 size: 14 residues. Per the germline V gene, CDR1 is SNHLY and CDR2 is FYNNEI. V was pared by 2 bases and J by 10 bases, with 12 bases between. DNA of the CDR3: TGTGCCAGCAGTGAACTAGGGGCCAGGTCACCCCTCCACTTT. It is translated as CASSELGARSPLHF.

The CDR3 reads CASSERGRPNDEQFF. The CDR3 DNA is TGCGCCAGCAGCGAAAGGGGGCGCCCGAATGATGAGCAGTTCTTC. The chain uses TRBV5-1 and TRBJ2-1, with 7 nucleotides matching TRBD1. Germline CDR1 reads SGHRS; CDR2 reads YFSETQ. The V segment lost 4 bases and the J segment 8 bases; nucleotides outside the gene matches: 12. The CDR3 contains 15 residues.

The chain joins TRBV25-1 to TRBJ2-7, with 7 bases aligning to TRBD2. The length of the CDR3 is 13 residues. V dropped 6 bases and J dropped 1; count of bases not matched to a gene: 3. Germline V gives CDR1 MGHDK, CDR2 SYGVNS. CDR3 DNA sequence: TGTGCCAGCAGGGTGGGAGGGTCCTACGAGCAGTACTTC. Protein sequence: CASRVGGSYEQYF.

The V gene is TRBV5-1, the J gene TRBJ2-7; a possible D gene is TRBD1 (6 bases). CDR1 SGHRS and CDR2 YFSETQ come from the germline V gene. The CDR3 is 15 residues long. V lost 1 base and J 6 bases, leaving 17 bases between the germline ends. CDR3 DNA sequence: TGCGCCAGCAGCTTGTACAGTCAGGGGATGGGCGAGCAGTACTTC. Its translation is CASSLYSQGMGEQYF.

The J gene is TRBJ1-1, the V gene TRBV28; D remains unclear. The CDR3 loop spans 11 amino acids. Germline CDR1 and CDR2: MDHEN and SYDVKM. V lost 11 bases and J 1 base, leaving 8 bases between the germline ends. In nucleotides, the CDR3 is TGTGCCGGCCAGCGGAACACTGAAGCTTTCTTT. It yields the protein CAGQRNTEAFF.

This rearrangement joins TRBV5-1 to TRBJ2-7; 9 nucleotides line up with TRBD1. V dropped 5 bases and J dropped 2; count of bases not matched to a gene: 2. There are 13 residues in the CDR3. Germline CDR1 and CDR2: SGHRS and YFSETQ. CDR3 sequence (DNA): TGCGCCAGCAGACGGGACAGGGCCTACGAGCAGTACTTC. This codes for CASRRDRAYEQYF.

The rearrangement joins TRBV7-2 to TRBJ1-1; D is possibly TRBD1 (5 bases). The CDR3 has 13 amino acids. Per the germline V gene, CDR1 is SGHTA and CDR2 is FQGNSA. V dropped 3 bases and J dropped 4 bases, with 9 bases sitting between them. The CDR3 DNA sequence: TGTGCCAGCAGCTTGCGGGGGGGCACTGAAGCTTTCTTT. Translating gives CASSLRGGTEAFF.

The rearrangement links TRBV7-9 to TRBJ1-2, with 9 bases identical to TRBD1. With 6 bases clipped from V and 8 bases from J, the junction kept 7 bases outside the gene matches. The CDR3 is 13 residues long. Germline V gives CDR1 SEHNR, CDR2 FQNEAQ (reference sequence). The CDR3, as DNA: TGTGCCAGCAGTCCTGGGACAGGGCGAGGCTACACCTTC. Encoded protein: CASSPGTGRGYTF.

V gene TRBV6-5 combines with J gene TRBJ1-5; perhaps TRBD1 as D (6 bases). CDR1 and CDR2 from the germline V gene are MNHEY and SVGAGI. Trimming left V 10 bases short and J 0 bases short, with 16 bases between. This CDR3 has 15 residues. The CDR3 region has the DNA TGTGCCACCCCGCCGGGGGGCCGTAGCAATCAGCCCCAGCATTTT. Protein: CATPPGGRSNQPQHF.